Listed below are T cell receptor beta chains from one sample, sequenced in a study of identical twins. In TCRdb, the 5' RACE reads were re-called with MiXCR into one record per CDR3 protein. The table records approximately 550,000 distinct CDR3 sequences, about a fifth of them present only once. In addition, the sample was reused for a study of yellow fever vaccine responses in identical twins.

The sample was CD4+ T cells sorted from blood. The receptor set was obtained from a woman aged 18-29 years in good health. CDR3s include the opening cysteine and the closing phenylalanine or tryptophan. Each record gives: V gene, clone size, D gene, J gene, CDR3 DNA, CDR3 protein. The D gene is left open where the match is weak. Size values are once, few and many counts, or a class for expanded clones, and some rows have none.

V: TRBV4-1; size: few; D: -; J: TRBJ1-2; DNA: TGCGCCAGCAGCCAAGCCAAAGCAGCGGGGGGCGTTAACTATGGCTACACCTTC; CDR3: CASSQAKAAGGVNYGYTF
V: TRBV5-6; size: few; D: -; J: TRBJ2-2; DNA: TGTGCCAGCAGCTTATTTCGTCTGTTCGGGACCGGGGAGCTGTTTTTT; CDR3: CASSLFRLFGTGELFF
V: TRBV24-1; size: -; D: -; J: TRBJ2-2; DNA: TGTGCCACCAGTGAAAGTACACGTCGGAACACCGGGGAGCTGTTTTTT; CDR3: CATSESTRRNTGELFF
V: TRBV5-1; size: -; D: TRBD1; J: TRBJ2-3; DNA: TGCGCCAGCAGCCCCAGGGGGACGACAGATACGCAGTATTTT; CDR3: CASSPRGTTDTQYF
V: TRBV3-1; size: many; D: TRBD2; J: TRBJ2-2; DNA: TGTGCCAGCAGCTCCGACGGACTAGCGGGAGAGCTGTTTTTT; CDR3: CASSSDGLAGELFF
V: TRBV10-3; size: -; D: -; J: TRBJ2-1; DNA: TGTGCCATCAGTGCGATAGCCAACAGAAATGAGCAGTTCTTC; CDR3: CAISAIANRNEQFF
V: TRBV15; size: few; D: TRBD2; J: TRBJ2-1; DNA: TGTGCCACCAGCAAACGGGAGGTAGTTGTCGATGAGCAGTTCTTC; CDR3: CATSKREVVVDEQFF
V: TRBV5-1; size: few; D: -; J: TRBJ1-1; DNA: TGCGCCAGCAGCCGGGAAGGGGGGGAAGCTTTCTTT; CDR3: CASSREGGEAFF
V: TRBV7-9; size: -; D: -; J: TRBJ1-4; DNA: TGTGCCAGCAGCTTAGCCACAGGGAAGAATGAAAAACTGTTTTTT; CDR3: CASSLATGKNEKLFF
V: TRBV5-1; size: -; D: -; J: TRBJ2-1; DNA: TGCGCCAGCAGCTTGGACAGTTGGGGAAAGCAGTTCTTC; CDR3: CASSLDSWGKQFF
V: TRBV7-2; size: -; D: TRBD2; J: TRBJ2-2; DNA: TGTGCCAGCAGCTTAGCAGGACTAGCGGGAGGAAGGGGCACCGGGGAGCTGTTTTTT; CDR3: CASSLAGLAGGRGTGELFF
V: TRBV5-6; size: many; D: TRBD2; J: TRBJ2-1; DNA: TGTGCCAGCAGCTTGGTCCGGGGAGGGTGGAACAATGAGCAGTTCTTC; CDR3: CASSLVRGGWNNEQFF
V: TRBV20-1; size: few; D: TRBD2; J: TRBJ2-7; DNA: TGCAGTGCTAGAGCCCTCGCAAGCGGGAGGGCTTACGAGCAGTACTTC; CDR3: CSARALASGRAYEQYF
V: TRBV5-1; size: -; D: -; J: TRBJ2-4; DNA: TGCGCCAGCAGGTCAGGGTTGCTGGCCAAAAACATTCAGTACTTC; CDR3: CASRSGLLAKNIQYF
V: TRBV5-1; size: -; D: -; J: TRBJ2-6; DNA: TGCGCCAGCAGCTTCGTACACCAGAGCTCTGGGGCCAACGTCCTGACTTTC; CDR3: CASSFVHQSSGANVLTF
V: TRBV12-3/TRBV12-4; size: -; D: -; J: TRBJ2-3; DNA: TGTGCCAGCAGTCTTAGTTTTTTGGCGCAGTATTTT; CDR3: CASSLSFLAQYF
V: TRBV7-8; size: -; D: -; J: TRBJ2-3; DNA: TGTGCCAGTCCGCCAGGTCTCCTTGAAGATACGCAGTATTTT; CDR3: CASPPGLLEDTQYF
V: TRBV5-1; size: -; D: -; J: TRBJ2-5; DNA: TGCGCCAGCAGCTTCTTAGGCAGAGAAGAGACCCAGTACTTC; CDR3: CASSFLGREETQYF
V: TRBV6-4; size: -; D: -; J: TRBJ1-6; DNA: TGTGCCAGCAGTGCGACAGCATTCGGCTCAAATTCACCCCTCCACTTT; CDR3: CASSATAFGSNSPLHF
V: TRBV3-1; size: few; D: -; J: TRBJ1-1; DNA: TGTGCCAGCAGCCAAGAAAAACTGGGCAGGCTGAACACTGAAGCTTTCTTT; CDR3: CASSQEKLGRLNTEAFF
V: TRBV12-3/TRBV12-4; size: -; D: TRBD1; J: TRBJ2-7; DNA: TGTGCCAGCAGTGTCTTGGGGACAGCAACCTACGAGCAGTACTTC; CDR3: CASSVLGTATYEQYF
V: TRBV3-1; size: -; D: -; J: TRBJ2-7; DNA: TGTGCCAGCAGCCAAGACTTCTACGAGCAGTACTTC; CDR3: CASSQDFYEQYF
V: TRBV6-5; size: -; D: -; J: TRBJ1-6; DNA: TGTGCCAGCAGTTACCGCCCTTGGGAACCAGGGTCACCCCTCCACTTT; CDR3: CASSYRPWEPGSPLHF
V: TRBV20-1; size: few; D: TRBD2; J: TRBJ2-3; DNA: TGCAGTGCTAATAGCGGGCGAGGTTACGATACGCAGTATTTT; CDR3: CSANSGRGYDTQYF
V: TRBV9; size: -; D: -; J: TRBJ2-7; DNA: TGTGCCAGCAGCCCTCGGACTACCCGCTCGGAGCAGTACTTC; CDR3: CASSPRTTRSEQYF
V: TRBV12-3/TRBV12-4; size: few; D: -; J: TRBJ1-2; DNA: TGTGCCAGCAGCCGACGTGAGGGGTCGGGTGGCTACACCTTC; CDR3: CASSRREGSGGYTF
V: TRBV28; size: -; D: -; J: TRBJ2-5; DNA: TGTGCCAGCAAGCAACGACCTCTCCAAGAGACCCAGTACTTC; CDR3: CASKQRPLQETQYF
V: TRBV15; size: few; D: -; J: TRBJ2-5; DNA: TGTGCCACCAGGATCCCGGGGCAGGGTCAGACCCAGTACTTC; CDR3: CATRIPGQGQTQYF
V: TRBV5-1; size: few; D: -; J: TRBJ1-2; DNA: TGCGCCAGCAGCTTGAGGGCAGGGGATGGCTACACCTTC; CDR3: CASSLRAGDGYTF
V: TRBV5-1; size: -; D: TRBD1; J: TRBJ2-5; DNA: TGCGCCAGCAGCCAGACAGGGAACCAAGAGACCCAGTACTTC; CDR3: CASSQTGNQETQYF
V: TRBV11-2; size: few; D: TRBD1; J: TRBJ2-5; DNA: TGTGCCAGCAGCTTAATCCGGACAGGGCAAGAGACCCAGTACTTC; CDR3: CASSLIRTGQETQYF
V: TRBV28; size: -; D: -; J: TRBJ2-5; DNA: TGTGCCAGCAGTGCGTCGGGACTCCAAGAGACCCAGTACTTC; CDR3: CASSASGLQETQYF
V: TRBV12-3/TRBV12-4; size: few; D: TRBD1; J: TRBJ1-6; DNA: TGTGCCAGCAGTCCCCGGACAGGAAATAATTCACCCCTCCACTTT; CDR3: CASSPRTGNNSPLHF
V: TRBV11-2; size: few; D: -; J: TRBJ2-7; DNA: TGTGCCAGCAGCCACCAGAAGGGCGAGCAGTACTTC; CDR3: CASSHQKGEQYF
V: TRBV5-6; size: few; D: TRBD2; J: TRBJ2-7; DNA: TGTGCCAGCAGCTTGGCCGTCGAGCGGGAGAACTTC; CDR3: CASSLAVERENF
V: TRBV25-1; size: few; D: -; J: TRBJ1-2; DNA: TGTGCCAGCAGTGATATCCGGGACACCGAAATCTATGGCTACACCTTC; CDR3: CASSDIRDTEIYGYTF
V: TRBV11-3; size: -; D: -; J: TRBJ2-2; DNA: TGTGCCAGCAGCTTAGGATCTCCCGGGGAGCTGTTTTTT; CDR3: CASSLGSPGELFF
V: TRBV14; size: -; D: -; J: TRBJ1-6; DNA: TGTGCCAGCAGCCCGGCCATCCTTAATTCACCCCTCCACTTT; CDR3: CASSPAILNSPLHF
V: TRBV2; size: few; D: TRBD1; J: TRBJ1-2; DNA: TGTGCCAGCAAGGGACAGGGGTATGGCTACACCTTC; CDR3: CASKGQGYGYTF
V: TRBV20-1; size: -; D: -; J: TRBJ2-1; DNA: TGCAGTGCTAGAGATCTAGCCCGGAGCTCCTACAATGAGCAGTTCTTC; CDR3: CSARDLARSSYNEQFF
V: TRBV20-1; size: -; D: -; J: TRBJ2-1; DNA: TGCAGTGCTAGAGAGAAGGGGGAACCCTACAATGAGCAGTTCTTC; CDR3: CSAREKGEPYNEQFF
V: TRBV20-1; size: few; D: TRBD1; J: TRBJ1-5; DNA: TGCAGTGCTAGACCCCGGACAGGGTTTCAGCCCCAGCATTTT; CDR3: CSARPRTGFQPQHF
V: TRBV3-1; size: few; D: TRBD2; J: TRBJ2-7; DNA: TGTGCCAGCAGCCAAGGGTCCTCCAGCGGGGCTTTCTTC; CDR3: CASSQGSSSGAFF
V: TRBV4-2; size: few; D: -; J: TRBJ2-1; DNA: TGTGCCAGCAGCCAGGGGGTTAGCGGAGGTTCCTCCTACAATGAGCAGTTCTTC; CDR3: CASSQGVSGGSSYNEQFF
V: TRBV2; size: -; D: -; J: TRBJ2-1; DNA: TGTGCCAGCCCCGGGGAACCTCCTGAGCAGTTCTTC; CDR3: CASPGEPPEQFF
V: TRBV20-1; size: -; D: -; J: TRBJ1-1; DNA: TGCAGTGCCACGTTTGGGGCGTCTGAAGCTCTCTTT; CDR3: CSATFGASEALF
V: TRBV10-2; size: few; D: TRBD1; J: TRBJ2-6; DNA: TGCGCCAGCGGATCAGGGGGAGCTGGGGCCAACGTCCTGACTTTC; CDR3: CASGSGGAGANVLTF
V: TRBV7-6; size: -; D: -; J: TRBJ2-1; DNA: TGTGCCAGCAGCTCGGCATCAGGGACCTTAAGGAATGAGCAGTTCTTC; CDR3: CASSSASGTLRNEQFF
V: TRBV2; size: few; D: -; J: TRBJ2-1; DNA: TGTGCCAGCAGTGCTCCTCTCAGGGGTTTTAACAATGAGCAGTTCTTC; CDR3: CASSAPLRGFNNEQFF